The 2 T cell receptor beta chains given below trace back to one sample, sequenced in a study of CD8 T cells in ankylosing spondylitis (TCRdb year 2017). To prepare the library, 5' RACE was applied. Sequenced using an Illumina HiSeq 2500. TCRdb took the public reads, trimmed them with fastp at Q25, ran MiXCR for clone calling and kept in-frame beta chains. For every CDR3 protein sequence, its rows merge into one entry that carries the most common genes and DNA. The sample profile shows 750,000 to 850,000 distinct CDR3 sequences; 10% to 15% of them were found once. The ten largest account for less than 0.65% of the sample. These receptors are not linked to any known antigen. What the work shows at the level of the full study, not this receptor alone: Blood from ankylosing spondylitis patients appeared to be characterized by a TCR beta motif made up of under 10 highly homologous amino acid variants.

Sequencing was performed on blood, either unsorted or a sorted T cell fraction (not recorded which). These TCRs come from a male donor with ankylosing spondylitis.

The CDR3 spells CASWKGLPNTEAFF. The CDR3 DNA sequence: TGTGCCAGCTGGAAAGGACTGCCGAACACTGAAGCTTTCTTT. V is TRBV6-1 and J is TRBJ1-1; D not resolved. The CDR3 runs to 14 residues. The ends were cut back, 8 bases at V and 1 base at J, with 14 bases in the middle. Germline values: CDR1 MNHNS, CDR2 SASEGT.

Here the CDR3 DNA reads TGCAGTGCTTCGGGACTCCGCAGCTCCTACAATGAGCAGTTCTTC. Its protein product is CSASGLRSSYNEQFF. The chain employs TRBV20-1 and TRBJ2-1, with D perhaps TRBD2 (6 bases). Germline V gene lookup returns CDR1 DFQATT and CDR2 SNEGSKA (reference sequence). V shed 5 bases and J shed 0 bases, with 14 bases lying between them. This CDR3 spans 15 amino acids.